The rows below give T cell receptor beta chains drawn from one sample of a study of neurological immune-mediated disorders. TCRdb reanalysed the 5' RACE reads using MiXCR and keeps one entry per CDR3 protein. The data contain about 25,000 distinct CDR3 sequences, about 3% of them singletons. Sequenced: PBMCs. These receptors all stem from a woman in her 30s with multiple sclerosis. Both conserved end residues are part of each CDR3. D genes are given only for firm matches. The size field is filled for only some rows; it gives once, few, many or a size class.

v_gene,d_gene,abundance,j_gene,CDR3nt,CDR3aa
TRBV6-6,TRBD1,many,TRBJ2-7,TGTGCCAGCAGTCTTGGACAGGGGGCCACCTACGAGCAGTACTTC,CASSLGQGATYEQYF
TRBV12-3/TRBV12-4,TRBD1,many,TRBJ2-1,TGTGCCAGCACAAGGGGGCAAGGACCCTACAATGAGCAGTTCTTC,CASTRGQGPYNEQFF
TRBV11-2,-,many,TRBJ2-1,TGTGCCAGCAGCCTTAGCCTGGGTGAGCAGTTCTTC,CASSLSLGEQFF
TRBV12-3/TRBV12-4,-,many,TRBJ2-3,TGTGCCAGCAGCCCATTGGGGGGCACAGATACGCAGTATTTT,CASSPLGGTDTQYF
TRBV20-1,-,many,TRBJ2-3,TGCAGTGCTAGATTCCCTAGCACAGATACGCAGTATTTT,CSARFPSTDTQYF
TRBV2,TRBD1,many,TRBJ2-4,TGTGCCAGCAGTGGGGACAGGGGCCCTCCTGCCTTC,CASSGDRGPPAF
TRBV6-2/TRBV6-3,-,few,TRBJ2-7,TGTGCCAGCAGTCCACGGTTATTGGATACCTACGAGCAGTACTTC,CASSPRLLDTYEQYF
TRBV5-1,-,many,TRBJ2-7,TGCGCCAGCAGCTTGGATAGGCCGAAGGATGTGTACGAGCAGTACTTC,CASSLDRPKDVYEQYF
TRBV7-9,-,many,TRBJ2-5,TGTGCCAGCGAGGGACAAGAGACCCAGTACTTC,CASEGQETQYF
TRBV15,-,few,TRBJ2-7,TGTGCCACCAGCAGAGACAGGGGCTCCTACGAGCAGTACTTC,CATSRDRGSYEQYF
TRBV5-1,-,many,TRBJ2-1,TGCGCCAGCCGGGGGCACAATGAGCAGTTCTTC,CASRGHNEQFF
TRBV20-1,-,-,TRBJ1-2,TGCAGTGCTAGGGTCGGGGGGCGCCCCTATGGCTACACCTTC,CSARVGGRPYGYTF
TRBV12-3/TRBV12-4,-,many,TRBJ1-6,TGTGCCAGCAGCCCCCAGGGATCACCCCTCCACTTT,CASSPQGSPLHF
TRBV7-9,-,many,TRBJ2-3,TGTGCCAGCAAGGGAAGAGGGGGTAGCACAGATACGCAGTATTTT,CASKGRGGSTDTQYF
TRBV5-1,-,many,TRBJ2-2,TGCGCCAGCAGCTTCTTTGGAAGGAACACCGGGGAGCTGTTTTTT,CASSFFGRNTGELFF
TRBV5-1,-,many,TRBJ2-5,TGCGCCAGCAGCTTGGCTGCCACCTACGGCCAAGAGACCCAGTACTTC,CASSLAATYGQETQYF
TRBV5-1,-,many,TRBJ2-7,TGCGCCAGCAGCTTGGACTTGGACTACGAGCAGTACTTC,CASSLDLDYEQYF
TRBV9,-,-,TRBJ2-3,TGTGCCAGCAGCGTAGCCGCGACAGGCTTCACAGATACGCAGTATTTT,CASSVAATGFTDTQYF
TRBV10-3,-,many,TRBJ2-2,TGTGCCATCAGTCCGGGCGGGGAGCTGTTTTTT,CAISPGGELFF
TRBV11-2,-,many,TRBJ1-1,TGTGCCAGCAGCTCAGAGATCACTGAAGCTTTCTTT,CASSSEITEAFF
TRBV7-2,-,many,TRBJ1-2,TGTGCCAGCAGCTCCAGGGAGGGGGATGGCTACACCTTC,CASSSREGDGYTF
TRBV15,-,few,TRBJ2-7,TGTGCCACCAGCAGAGTCCGGGACCTGGGGGAGCAGTACTTC,CATSRVRDLGEQYF
TRBV20-1,-,many,TRBJ1-5,TGCAGTGTGGAGGGGCACAGGGATCAGCCCCAGAATTTT,CSVEGHRDQPQNF
TRBV5-5,-,many,TRBJ2-7,TGTGCCAGCGGGAGGAACTACGAGCAGTACTTC,CASGRNYEQYF
TRBV6-5,-,-,TRBJ1-1,TGTGCCAGCCACCCCGGGGGCGTTAACACTGAAGCTTTCTTT,CASHPGGVNTEAFF
TRBV12-3/TRBV12-4,-,many,TRBJ2-1,TGTGCCAGCACGTTATCGGGACGGATTTACAATGAGCAGTTCTTC,CASTLSGRIYNEQFF
TRBV7-6,-,many,TRBJ2-5,TGTGCCAGCAGCCAACGGACAGAACAGACCCAGTACTTC,CASSQRTEQTQYF
TRBV7-2,-,medium-sized,TRBJ2-2,TGTGCCAGCAGCTTAGGGGCAGGCGGCGCGAACACCGGGGAGCTGTTTTTT,CASSLGAGGANTGELFF
TRBV5-1,-,many,TRBJ1-2,TGCGCCAGCAGCTTGGCCGACGGACCCTATGGCTACACCTTC,CASSLADGPYGYTF
TRBV5-6,-,many,TRBJ2-7,TGTGCCAGCAGCGGGCAAGGGACGGGACGTGACGAGCAGTACTTC,CASSGQGTGRDEQYF
TRBV2,TRBD1,many,TRBJ1-1,TGTGCCAGCAGTGTAACAGGGGTTGGCACTGAAGCTTTCTTT,CASSVTGVGTEAFF
TRBV12-3/TRBV12-4,-,many,TRBJ2-3,TGTGCCAGCAGTTTAGGGCCGGTCACAGATACGCAGTATTTT,CASSLGPVTDTQYF
TRBV11-2,-,medium-sized,TRBJ2-2,TGTGCCAGCAGCCAGATAATTGGTGGGGAGCTGTTTTTT,CASSQIIGGELFF
TRBV7-6,-,many,TRBJ2-1,TGTGCCAGCAGCTCCCCGGAAAGCTACAATGAGCAGTTCTTC,CASSSPESYNEQFF
TRBV20-1,-,many,TRBJ2-3,TGCAGTGCTCGAGCGGGTACTCAAACGTGGTATTTT,CSARAGTQTWYF
TRBV3-1,-,many,TRBJ2-1,TGTGCCAGCAGCCAAGCGTGGGCCGGTGAGCAGTTCTTC,CASSQAWAGEQFF
TRBV20-1,-,many,TRBJ1-5,TGCAGTGCTAGAGATGGGTCTACCAATCAGCCCCAGCATTTT,CSARDGSTNQPQHF
TRBV18,TRBD1,few,TRBJ1-1,TGTGCCAGCTCACCCGCAACAGGGGCTGGGACTGAAGCTTTCTTT,CASSPATGAGTEAFF
TRBV5-1,-,many,TRBJ2-1,TGCGCCAGCAGCCCCCAGGGGTCACCGAGCTCCTACAATGAGCAGTTCTTC,CASSPQGSPSSYNEQFF
TRBV7-2,-,many,TRBJ2-1,TGTGCCAGCAGCTTGGGTAGCTCCTACAATGAGCAGTTCTTC,CASSLGSSYNEQFF
TRBV5-1,TRBD2,few,TRBJ2-7,TGCGCCAGCAGCTCGGACTTTAGGGGAGGGAGGGAGCAGTACTTC,CASSSDFRGGREQYF
TRBV27,-,many,TRBJ2-7,TGTGCCAGCAGTTTGGGGCTTCTCCACGAGCAGTACTTC,CASSLGLLHEQYF
TRBV20-1,TRBD1,many,TRBJ1-5,TGCAGTGCGCGGACAGGGGACAATCAGCCCCAGCATTTT,CSARTGDNQPQHF
TRBV9,TRBD2,many,TRBJ2-5,TGTGCCAGCAGCGTAGGACTAGCGGGGGAGACCCAGTACTTC,CASSVGLAGETQYF
TRBV29-1,-,many,TRBJ2-7,TGCAGCGTTGTGGGCAGGGGTCACGAGCAGTACTTC,CSVVGRGHEQYF
TRBV6-5,TRBD1,many,TRBJ2-7,TGTGCCAGCCATTGGGACAGGGGCTCCGAGCAGTACTTC,CASHWDRGSEQYF
TRBV18,TRBD2,many,TRBJ2-1,TGTGCCAGCTCACCCCTATCGGCGGGGGGCTCCTACAATGAGCAGTTCTTC,CASSPLSAGGSYNEQFF
TRBV6-6,-,many,TRBJ2-1,TGTGCCAGCAGTTACGCGGGCTCCTACAATGAGCAGTTCTTC,CASSYAGSYNEQFF
TRBV7-8,TRBD1,many,TRBJ2-7,TGTGCCAGCAGCTTTTCAATCCCGGGACAGGGTCAAGACGAGCAGTACTTC,CASSFSIPGQGQDEQYF
TRBV2,-,few,TRBJ2-7,TGTGCCAGCAGTGATGGCGGCTACGAGCAGTACTTC,CASSDGGYEQYF
TRBV29-1,TRBD2,medium-sized,TRBJ2-3,TGCAGCGTTGATACGGCGGGAGTTCGGACAGATACGCAGTATTTT,CSVDTAGVRTDTQYF
TRBV3-1,TRBD1,many,TRBJ1-4,TGTGCCAGCAGCCCGCCGCCCGGGACAGGGGGCAACGGGGCTAATGAAAAACTGTTTTTT,CASSPPPGTGGNGANEKLFF